This TCR beta chain was obtained from a study of radiotherapy plus CTLA-4 blockade in lung cancer listed by TCRdb under 2018. About the study as a whole: Objective responses were observed in approximately 17% of enrolled patients, and disease control was achieved in about 32%. What the authors observed across the whole study: After treatment with radiotherapy and ipilimumab, TCR clones that originated in tumors expanded in peripheral blood. The strongest predictors of response were reported to be early dynamic shifts in blood T cell clones along with a rise in serum interferon-beta following radiation.

A distance of 13 bases separates the germline ends of V and J, which lose 0 bases and 4 bases respectively. The germline V gene yields SGHRS for CDR1 and YFSETQ for CDR2. There are 16 amino acids in the CDR3, from cysteine to phenylalanine inclusive. The CDR3 DNA has 48 bases and is translated from base 1. Preparation of the library involved the immunoSEQ multiplex PCR assay. As stored in TCRdb, this immuneACCESS dataset retains in-frame rearrangements with V and J assigned. A fraction of the clones does not appear; measured against another copy, unresolved V genes explain less than half of the discrepancy, and the remainder lacks a known reason. Within this sample are about 28,000 clones, with approximately 79% of them counted one time only. The ten largest clonotypes hold under 8% of the sample. The study evaluated CTLA-4 blockade (ipilimumab) given together with focal radiation therapy in patients who had chemo-refractory metastatic non-small-cell lung cancer.

With respect to this clone: The antigen it recognizes is unknown. No quality values exist for individual bases; no much larger clone is one base distant.

The clonotype was recovered from a human donor with non-small cell lung cancer who had stable disease on radiotherapy plus ipilimumab. The chain was built from TRBV5-1 and TRBJ2-2; the best D guess is TRBD1, with 6 bases matching. Sequenced here: peripheral blood, sampled from a patient treated with radiotherapy plus ipilimumab. In nucleotides, the sequence is TGCGCCAGCAGCTTGGCGCCAGGGGCGCGCACCGGGGAGCTGTTTTTT. It specifies CASSLAPGARTGELFF.